Sequencing of this TCR beta chain was carried out in a study of CD8 T cells in ankylosing spondylitis. Quantitative barcoded 5'-RACE was used to prepare TCR beta libraries. Each CDR3 protein is one row after TCRdb ran MiXCR on the 5' RACE reads. The repertoire holds some 840,000 distinct CDR3 sequences, with 12% as singletons. Worth noting for this clonotype: Its antigen is not identified.

CDR3 length: 13 residues. The germline gives CDR1 SGHRS, CDR2 YFSETQ. The V end lost 7 bases, the J end lost 2 bases, and 9 bases lay between the germline ends. General study findings and limits: The study identified a TCR beta motif of fewer than 10 highly homologous variants that appeared characteristic of ankylosing spondylitis blood. Disease-linked clones had a CD8+ phenotype and relatively low frequency in peripheral blood. Reports of some motif variants in reactive arthritis synovial fluid and blood predate this one.

Sequencing was carried out using blood, either unsorted or a sorted T cell fraction (not recorded which). This TCR was sampled from a male donor with ankylosing spondylitis. The chain recombines TRBV5-1 with TRBJ2-2; no clear D gene. The CDR3 DNA reads TGCGCCAGCGGTGCAGACAACACCGGGGAGCTGTTTTTT. Residues: CASGADNTGELFF.